This T cell receptor beta chain was retrieved from a study of early T cells in non-severe SARS-CoV-2 infection. Study overall: Sequenced bulk RNA came from whole blood that was unsorted, and chains were unpaired.

This clonotype has only a few counts. Researchers attached unique molecular identifiers to individual cDNA molecules. Via MiXCR, TCRdb re-called the 5' RACE reads, giving one row per CDR3 protein. The sample consists of roughly 80,000 distinct CDR3 sequences, about a sixth of them appearing once. This CDR3 has 15 residues. V was trimmed by 0 bases and J by 0 bases, leaving 12 bases between them. The germline gives CDR1 DFQATT, CDR2 SNEGSKA (reference sequence). The specimen sequenced was whole blood. This sequence originates from an adult who was a healthcare worker with PCR-confirmed SARS-CoV-2 infection or an uninfected control (not recorded which). The chain couples TRBV20-1 to TRBJ2-7; either TRBD1 or TRBD2 may fit D (6 bases each). The CDR3 is CSAREGGRPSYEQYF. The CDR3 nucleotides read TGCAGTGCTAGAGAAGGGGGGAGACCCTCCTACGAGCAGTACTTC.